The 14 T cell receptor beta chains given below trace back to one sample, sequenced in a study of shared clonotypes between healthy human individuals. Data came from immunoSEQ multiplex PCR; TCRdb stores just in-frame clones and leaves some out. There are 1,500,000 or so clones in the sample; approximately 97% occur only once, and over 1% lies in the top ten. The sequenced sample consisted of naive CD4+ T cells sorted from blood. Sample subset: CD45RA+ positively selected. The receptors stem from a man under 40 in good health.

This chain links TRBV7-2 with TRBJ2-4; 12 bases are a match to TRBD2. The CDR3 has 20 amino acids. Germline CDR1 and CDR2: SGHTA and FQGNSA. V was pared by 0 bases and J by 3 bases, with 12 bases of the junction left unmatched. As DNA, the CDR3 is TGTGCCAGCAGCTTAGCCTTTGGACTAGCGGGGCAACCGGACAAAAACATTCAGTACTTC. Its protein product is CASSLAFGLAGQPDKNIQYF.

The chain carries TRBV27 and TRBJ2-2; 9 bases agree with TRBD2. The CDR3 runs to 18 residues. With V trimmed by 6 bases and J by 4 bases, 15 bases remained unmatched. CDR1 is MNHEY, CDR2 SMNVEV, per germline (reference sequence). DNA for the CDR3: TGTGCCAGCAGCACACTAGCGGGCTTAGTCGGGCTCACCGGGGAGCTGTTTTTT. This translates into CASSTLAGLVGLTGELFF.

CDR3 in amino acids: CATSRSPRNRDSYGYTF. The CDR3 DNA is TGTGCCACCAGCCGGAGTCCACGAAACCGGGACAGCTATGGCTACACCTTC. The chain combines TRBV15 with TRBJ1-2; 7 bases are shared with TRBD1. The length of the CDR3 is 17 residues. CDR1 LNHNV and CDR2 YYDKDF come from the germline V gene (reference sequence). The trim removed 5 bases at V and 4 bases at J, leaving 16 bases unmatched.

V and J are TRBV5-4 and TRBJ2-1; tentatively, D is TRBD1 (6 bases). CDR1 and CDR2 (germline): SGHNT, YYREEE (reference sequence). The CDR3 length is 16 residues. Between the trimmed V and J ends, which lost 3 bases and 0 bases, there was a span of 13 bases. Written as DNA, the CDR3 is TGTGCCAGCAGCTCCGGGACATCGAGCTCCTACAATGAGCAGTTCTTC. Protein product: CASSSGTSSSYNEQFF.

In this sample, this clone turned up once. The gene calls are TRBV5-6 and TRBJ2-6; 8 bases align to TRBD1. CDR3 size: 17 residues. Germline V gives CDR1 SGHDT, CDR2 YYEEEE. V lost 4 bases and J lost 1; bases outside the gene matches: 7. CDR3 protein: CASSPGQGLSGANVLTF. Here the CDR3 DNA reads TGTGCCAGCAGCCCCGGACAGGGTTTGTCTGGGGCCAACGTCCTGACTTTC.

The rearrangement joins TRBV4-3 to TRBJ1-2; 7 nucleotides align to TRBD1. This CDR3 comprises 15 residues. Trimming cost V 4 bases and J 4 bases; bases outside gene matches: 9. From germline, CDR1 is LGHNA and CDR2 YSLEER. Written as DNA, the CDR3 is TGCGCCAGCAGCCGAAAGACAGGGTTGGTCTATGGCTACACCTTC. This gives the protein CASSRKTGLVYGYTF.

The chain carries TRBV10-3 and TRBJ2-2, with 7 nucleotides matching TRBD2. The CDR3 contains 17 residues. J lost 8 bases, V lost 4 bases, and 16 bases had no gene match. Germline loops: CDR1 ENHRY, CDR2 SYGVKD. Here the CDR3 reads CAISGTRGDEGRGELFF. The DNA of the CDR3 is TGTGCCATCAGTGGGACTCGGGGGGACGAGGGTCGTGGGGAGCTGTTTTTT.

The chain employs TRBV19 and TRBJ2-1; 9 bases match TRBD2. Germline V gene data show CDR1 as LNHDA and CDR2 as SQIVND (reference sequence). CDR3 length: 17 amino acids. J lost 7 bases, V lost 2 bases, and 12 bases had no gene match. CDR3 sequence (DNA): TGTGCCAGTAGTATATGGGTCGGGCGGGAGGGCCGTAATGAGCAGTTCTTC. Protein sequence: CASSIWVGREGRNEQFF. Full variable domain (rest looked up from reference TRBV19 and TRBJ2-1): DGGITQSPKYLFRKEGQNVTLSCEQNLNHDAMYWYRQDPGQGLRLIYYSQIVNDFQKGDIAEGYSVSREKKESFPLTVTSAQKNPTAFYLCASSIWVGREGRNEQFFGPGTRLTVL.

The chain recombines TRBV2 with TRBJ1-3; D gene ambiguous. This CDR3 spans 14 amino acids. CDR1 and CDR2 from the germline V gene are SNHLY and FYNNEI. V dropped 7 bases and J dropped 1 base, with 11 bases sitting between them. CDR3 bases: TGTGCCAGCACTGCCCTGGGTTCTGGAAACACCATATATTTT. Translated, it gives CASTALGSGNTIYF.

The chain employs TRBV13 and TRBJ2-1; D may be TRBD1 (6 bases). CDR3 length: 17 residues. V was shortened by 2 bases and J by 11 bases, with 25 bases between the two germline ends. Germline loops: CDR1 PRHDT, CDR2 FYEKMQ (reference sequence). The CDR3 protein is CASSLTRGKERRLQQFF. As DNA, the CDR3 is TGTGCCAGCAGCTTAACCAGGGGAAAAGAAAGGAGACTACAGCAGTTCTTC.

In regard to this clone: The same CDR3 also results from other DNA sequences found in this sample. The chain carries TRBV6-5 and TRBJ2-3, with a weak D call TRBD2 (6 bases). Trimming removed 2 bases from V and 0 bases from J, with 9 bases in between. Germline values: CDR1 MNHEY, CDR2 SVGAGI. This CDR3 is 15 amino acids long. The CDR3 DNA is TGTGCCAGCAGTTACCTGGGGGGAAGCACAGATACGCAGTATTTT. It is translated as CASSYLGGSTDTQYF.

The genes are TRBV5-1 and TRBJ2-2, with TRBD2 identical over 9 bases. Trimming took 0 bases from V and 5 from J; bases not matched to a gene: 5. Germline V gene lookup returns CDR1 SGHRS and CDR2 YFSETQ. The CDR3 contains 16 residues. The CDR3 sequence is CASSLAGLAGTGELFF. In DNA, the CDR3 is TGCGCCAGCAGCTTGGCGGGGCTAGCGGGAACCGGGGAGCTGTTTTTT.

J is TRBJ2-7 and V is TRBV7-9; 9 positions agree with TRBD2. The CDR3 totals 16 residues. After removal of 5 bases from V and 4 bases from J, the junction contained 12 bases not matched to a gene. Looked up from germline, CDR1 is SEHNR and CDR2 is FQNEAQ (reference sequence). This chain's CDR3 is CASSPRGGEAGYEQYF. The CDR3 region has the DNA TGTGCCAGCAGCCCTCGCGGGGGGGAGGCGGGGTACGAGCAGTACTTC.

This clone was detected only a few times. The chain combines TRBV28 with TRBJ2-1, with TRBD2 as a possible D gene (6 bases). This CDR3 is built from 12 residues. Between the trimmed V and J ends, which lost 5 bases and 14 bases, there was a span of 16 bases. Per the germline V gene, CDR1 is MDHEN and CDR2 is SYDVKM. CDR3 protein: CASSLAGLREFF. The CDR3 bases are TGTGCCAGCAGTCTCGCGGGGTTGCGAGAGTTCTTC.